Included here is one T cell receptor (beta chain) sequence, with context. The data are from a study of T cells after yellow fever vaccination. Study-level information: The authors prepared low-cell-number fractions using SMART-Seq v4 Ultra Low Input.

One entry per CDR3 protein, called by TCRdb with MiXCR from the 5' RACE reads. Here the sample spans more than 65,000 distinct CDR3 sequences, about an eighth being singletons. Germline V gene sequence: CDR1 SNHLY, CDR2 FYNNEI. Trimming at V came to 0 bases and at J to 8 bases, leaving 3 bases not matched to a gene. This CDR3 comprises 14 residues. Whole-study findings and limits: Secondary responses were weaker yet peaked faster, day 5 versus 15.

The sample consisted of CD8+ T cells not binding an NS4B(214-222) dextramer, sorted from PBMCs, taken around 3 weeks after the first yellow fever vaccination. The chain employs TRBV2 and TRBJ2-1; 8 bases fit TRBD1. The TCR sequence derives from a man in his late teens or twenties who received the YFV17D yellow fever vaccine. The CDR3 reads CASSEATGGHEQFF. DNA of the CDR3: TGTGCCAGCAGTGAAGCCACAGGGGGTCATGAGCAGTTCTTC.